The rows below give T cell receptor beta chains drawn from one sample of a study of human T cells and chemical hapten exposure. TCRdb redid the calling of the RACE reads with MiXCR, one entry per CDR3 protein. The sample lists around 110,000 distinct CDR3 sequences; around 10% were seen once. The sequencing used whole blood, collected in connection with sensitization to the hapten diphenylcyclopropenone (DPC). These receptor sequences come from a woman between 45 and 65 years old with alopecia areata. Some clones in this sample may be carry-over from other donors' samples. Each CDR3 is given with its conserved first and last residue. A D gene is named only where the DNA matches it firmly. The size entry is marked missing in some rows and otherwise reads once, few, many or a size class.

len	d_gene	abundance	j_gene	v_gene	CDR3nt	CDR3aa
13	.	few	TRBJ2-7	TRBV6-5	TGTGCCAGCAGTTACGGCGGGGAGTACGAGCAGTACTTC	CASSYGGEYEQYF
16	.	.	TRBJ2-3	TRBV5-1	TGCGCCAGCAGCCTTCTGGGCGAGCGGATCACAGATACGCAGTATTTT	CASSLLGERITDTQYF
14	.	.	TRBJ1-6	TRBV15	TGTGCCACCAGCAGAGATATTGAGAATTCACCCCTCCACTTT	CATSRDIENSPLHF
16	TRBD1	many	TRBJ2-2	TRBV7-2	TGTGCCAGCAGTAAACAGGGGGGCGCGAACACCGGGGAGCTGTTTTTT	CASSKQGGANTGELFF
13	.	many	TRBJ1-5	TRBV20-1	TGCAGTGCTGCCCTCTATAGCAATCAGCCCCAGCATTTT	CSAALYSNQPQHF
16	.	many	TRBJ2-1	TRBV24-1	TGTGCCACCAGTGATAACAGGGGAGGATACCTCAATGAGCAGTTCTTC	CATSDNRGGYLNEQFF
12	.	many	TRBJ2-7	TRBV7-2	TGTGCCAGCAGCTTAAAACCCTACGAGCAGTACTTC	CASSLKPYEQYF
19	TRBD1	.	TRBJ1-6	TRBV11-2	TGTGCCAGCAGCTCGTCCCCATCAAGGGCAGGGGGATTGAATTCACCCCTCCACTTT	CASSSSPSRAGGLNSPLHF
16	TRBD2	.	TRBJ2-7	TRBV7-2	TGTGCCAGCAGCTTTCCCGGGGGGGTCCGCGGAAACGAGCAGTACTTC	CASSFPGGVRGNEQYF
15	TRBD1	.	TRBJ1-5	TRBV27	TGTGCCAGCAGTTCGATTGACAGGGTGAATCAGCCCCAGCATTTT	CASSSIDRVNQPQHF
14	.	.	TRBJ1-1	TRBV28	TGTGCCAGCAGCCCTACCGTCGTGGGTACTGAAGCTTTCTTT	CASSPTVVGTEAFF
15	.	many	TRBJ1-5	TRBV25-1	TGTGCCAGCAGTGACTTCACCAATCCAGGGCAGCCCCAGCATTTT	CASSDFTNPGQPQHF
14	TRBD1	many	TRBJ2-7	TRBV27	TGTGCCAGCAGTTTATCGGGGACAGCCTACGAGCAGTACTTC	CASSLSGTAYEQYF
14	TRBD1	many	TRBJ2-3	TRBV6-6	TGTGCCAGCAGCTTACAGGGGGCGACAGATACGCAGTATTTT	CASSLQGATDTQYF
14	TRBD2	few	TRBJ2-1	TRBV6-5	TGTGCCAGCAGCACAGCGGGAAGCCGAAATGAGCAGTTCTTC	CASSTAGSRNEQFF
16	TRBD2	.	TRBJ2-2	TRBV7-2	TGTGCCAGCAGCCAAGGGACTAGCCTTGGCGTCGGGGAGCTGTTTTTT	CASSQGTSLGVGELFF
15	TRBD1	.	TRBJ1-2	TRBV6-5	TGTGCCAGCAGGAATGTCGACAGGGCCTTCTATGGCTACACCTTC	CASRNVDRAFYGYTF
14	.	few	TRBJ1-5	TRBV6-2/TRBV6-3	TGTGCCAGCAGTTATCCCCTACCCAGTCAGCCCCAGCATTTT	CASSYPLPSQPQHF
14	.	.	TRBJ1-1	TRBV5-1	TGCGCCAGCAGCTTGCAGGGGACGAACACTGAAGCTTTCTTT	CASSLQGTNTEAFF
14	.	few	TRBJ2-1	TRBV7-9	TGTGCCAGCAGCTTAGGACAGGGAGGCGGTGAGCAGTTCTTC	CASSLGQGGGEQFF
15	.	few	TRBJ1-6	TRBV7-2	TGTGCCAGCAGCTTAGCCGGGGCCGAGGGTTCACCCCTCCACTTT	CASSLAGAEGSPLHF
15	.	.	TRBJ2-7	TRBV13	TGTGCCAGCAGCTGGGACCTGGGGCAGGGAGACGAGCAGTACTTC	CASSWDLGQGDEQYF